The rows below give T cell receptor beta chains drawn from one sample of a study of blood T cell repertoires in COVID-19. Produced via immunoSEQ multiplex PCR; TCRdb's table is partial and in-frame only. The data hold around 230,000 clones, with over 85% observed a single time. The material sequenced was PBMCs or T cells enriched from blood (not recorded which). The origin of the receptors is a young woman with acute COVID-19. Both conserved end residues are part of each CDR3. The D gene is left open where the match is weak. Expanded clones get a size class; other rows say once, few or many, or leave the size out.

TGCAGCGTCGACGGCCTTCGACAGGGAAATGGCTACACCTTC,CSVDGLRQGNGYTF,TRBJ1-2,TRBD1,TRBV29-1,-
TGTGCCAGCACCACTATGAGAAGCACAGATACGCAGTATTTT,CASTTMRSTDTQYF,TRBJ2-3,-,TRBV6-5,-
TGCGCCAGCAGCCCCCGGGCGGGGGGGGAGACCCAGTACTTC,CASSPRAGGETQYF,TRBJ2-5,TRBD2,TRBV5-1,-
TGTGCCTGGAGTGTCGGACAGGGAGGCGAGCAGTACTTC,CAWSVGQGGEQYF,TRBJ2-7,TRBD1,TRBV30,-
TGTGCCAGCAGCGAGGGGGAACGGTTTTATGGCTACACCTTC,CASSEGERFYGYTF,TRBJ1-2,-,TRBV6-2/TRBV6-3,few
TGTGCCAGCAGCTTGACAGGAAGCTCTGGAAACACCATATATTTT,CASSLTGSSGNTIYF,TRBJ1-3,-,TRBV11-2,-
TGCGCCAGCAGCTTGTCGCCAGGGAGGAGTGGAAACACCATATATTTT,CASSLSPGRSGNTIYF,TRBJ1-3,-,TRBV5-1,once
TGTGCCAGTAGTAACCCTCGGGACTCGACCTACGAGCAGTACTTC,CASSNPRDSTYEQYF,TRBJ2-7,-,TRBV19,-
TGTGCCTGGAGCGGGACAGGGGTTGATGGCTACACCTTC,CAWSGTGVDGYTF,TRBJ1-2,TRBD1,TRBV30,-
TGTGCCAGCAGCAGGGGTACAGATACGCAGTATTTT,CASSRGTDTQYF,TRBJ2-3,-,TRBV7-8,-
TGTGCCAGTAGTATAGATCTGGCACAGGCGCACGCTGAAGCTTTCTTT,CASSIDLAQAHAEAFF,TRBJ1-1,-,TRBV19,-
TGTGCCAGCAGCTTAGTGGGGGCGGGGAACACTGAAGCTTTCTTT,CASSLVGAGNTEAFF,TRBJ1-1,-,TRBV7-2,-
TGTGCCAGCAGTGAAACCGTTAACAGGGTGTTCGAGCAGTTCTTC,CASSETVNRVFEQFF,TRBJ2-1,-,TRBV6-1,-
TGCAGCGTTGAACTAGCGGGGATGAACACCGGGGAGCTGTTTTTT,CSVELAGMNTGELFF,TRBJ2-2,TRBD2,TRBV29-1,-
TGTGCCAGCAGCTTCGAGACGGGGGGCCCCGCCCCGTTCTTC,CASSFETGGPAPFF,TRBJ2-1,-,TRBV7-9,-
TGTGCCAGCATTTTAGTCAGGGGTACTGAAGCTTTCTTT,CASILVRGTEAFF,TRBJ1-1,-,TRBV12-3/TRBV12-4,-
TGTGCCAGCAGCCCCTCCCCAGGGGGGACAGGGAGGTTCTTC,CASSPSPGGTGRFF,TRBJ2-1,TRBD1,TRBV3-1/TRBV3-2,-
TGCGCCAGCAGCACTCGGGACACTCACCCTAATTCACCCCTCCACTTT,CASSTRDTHPNSPLHF,TRBJ1-6,-,TRBV4-1,-
TGTGCCAGCAGCCGCGGACTGAACTATGGCTACACCTTC,CASSRGLNYGYTF,TRBJ1-2,-,TRBV28,-
TGTGCCAGCGGGGTAGGGCAGGGGGCGTACGAGCAGTACTTC,CASGVGQGAYEQYF,TRBJ2-7,TRBD1,TRBV6-5,once
TGTGCCATCAGCGAGACAGGGGGATTGGGCTACACCTTC,CAISETGGLGYTF,TRBJ1-2,TRBD1,TRBV10-3,-
TGTGCCAGCCGAGAAACACCGGCGGGAGCTTTCTTT,CASRETPAGAFF,TRBJ1-1,-,TRBV5-8,-
TGTGCCAGCAGCCAACCCTTCCCGACAGCGGAAAAACTGTTTTTT,CASSQPFPTAEKLFF,TRBJ1-4,-,TRBV25-1,-
TGTGCCAGCAGCTTAGGGACAGGAGGACTCTACAATGAGCAGTTCTTC,CASSLGTGGLYNEQFF,TRBJ2-1,TRBD1,TRBV11-3,-